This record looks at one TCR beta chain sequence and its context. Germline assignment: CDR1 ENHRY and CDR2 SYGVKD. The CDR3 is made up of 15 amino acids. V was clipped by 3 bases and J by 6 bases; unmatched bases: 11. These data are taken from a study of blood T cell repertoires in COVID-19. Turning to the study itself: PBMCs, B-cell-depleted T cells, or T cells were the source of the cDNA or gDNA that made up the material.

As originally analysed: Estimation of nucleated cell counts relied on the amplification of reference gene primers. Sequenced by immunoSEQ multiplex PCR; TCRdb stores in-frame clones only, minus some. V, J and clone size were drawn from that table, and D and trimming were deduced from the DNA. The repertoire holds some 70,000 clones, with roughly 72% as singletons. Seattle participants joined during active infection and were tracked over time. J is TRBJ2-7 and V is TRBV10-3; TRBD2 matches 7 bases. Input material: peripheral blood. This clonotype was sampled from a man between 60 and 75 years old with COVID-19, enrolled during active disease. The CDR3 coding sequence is TGTGCCATCAGTGATAAGGGTCGGGGGGATTCCGAGCAGTACTTC. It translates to CAISDKGRGDSEQYF.